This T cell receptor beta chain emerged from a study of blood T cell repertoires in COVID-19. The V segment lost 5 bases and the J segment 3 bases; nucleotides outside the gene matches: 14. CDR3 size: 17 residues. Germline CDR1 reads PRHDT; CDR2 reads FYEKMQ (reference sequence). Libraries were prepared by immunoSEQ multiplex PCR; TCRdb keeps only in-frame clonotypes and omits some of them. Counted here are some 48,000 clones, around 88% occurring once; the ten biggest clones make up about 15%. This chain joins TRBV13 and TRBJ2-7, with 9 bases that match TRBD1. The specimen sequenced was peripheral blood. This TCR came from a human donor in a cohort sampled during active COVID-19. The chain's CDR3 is CASSLSTPGTGRYEQYF. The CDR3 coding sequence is TGTGCCAGCAGCCTATCCACCCCCGGGACAGGGCGCTACGAGCAGTACTTC. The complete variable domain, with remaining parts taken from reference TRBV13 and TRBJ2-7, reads AAGVIQSPRHLIKEKRETATLKCYPIPRHDTVYWYQQGPGQDPQFLISFYEKMQSDKGSIPDRFSAQQFSDYHSELNMSSLELGDSALYFCASSLSTPGTGRYEQYFGPGTRLTVT.